These 3 T cell receptor beta chains were sequenced from one sample in a study of CD8 T cells in ankylosing spondylitis. A single record per CDR3 protein comes from TCRdb applying MiXCR to the 5' RACE reads. This table holds fewer than 400,000 distinct CDR3 sequences, approximately 15% found once. The sample consisted of blood, either unsorted or a sorted T cell fraction (not recorded which). The source of these receptors is a male donor with ankylosing spondylitis or in good health (not recorded which).

This clonotype was recorded a few times. This CDR3 is CSASPAGVQETQYF. As DNA, the CDR3 is TGCAGTGCCAGCCCAGCGGGGGTCCAAGAGACCCAGTACTTC. This chain links TRBV20-1 with TRBJ2-5, with 8 nucleotides matching TRBD2. Germline assignment: CDR1 DFQATT and CDR2 SNEGSKA (reference sequence). Losses at the gene ends were 6 bases for V and 1 base for J; bases not matched to a gene: 7. The CDR3 length is 14 residues.

The rearrangement links TRBV4-1 to TRBJ1-1, with D perhaps matching TRBD1 (6 bases). The V and J ends lost 3 bases and 12 bases respectively, with 17 bases between them. Germline loops: CDR1 MGHRA, CDR2 YSYEKL. The CDR3 length is 13 residues. The CDR3 sequence is CASSQMLDRWTFF. The CDR3 DNA reads as TGCGCCAGCAGCCAGATGTTGGACAGATGGACTTTCTTT.

The CDR3 loop is CASSSGLAVNTDTQYF. The CDR3 coding sequence is TGCGCCAGCAGCAGCGGACTAGCGGTTAACACAGATACGCAGTATTTT. The chain joins TRBV5-1 to TRBJ2-3, with 10 bases matching TRBD2. Losses at the gene ends were 4 bases for V and 2 bases for J; bases not matched to a gene: 7. CDR1 is SGHRS and CDR2 is YFSETQ in the germline V gene. This CDR3 contains 16 residues.